The 18 T cell receptor beta chains below were found in one sample sequenced in a study of radiotherapy plus CTLA-4 blockade in lung cancer. Method: immunoSEQ multiplex PCR; TCRdb's copy keeps in-frame clones and lacks some. The sample yields about 84,000 clones, about two thirds seen once. The sample here was peripheral blood, taken from a patient treated with radiotherapy plus ipilimumab. The receptors stem from a human donor with non-small cell lung cancer that progressed on radiotherapy plus ipilimumab.

The V and J genes are TRBV6-4 and TRBJ2-6, with a weak D call TRBD2 (6 bases). The CDR3 is made up of 19 amino acids. The germline CDR1 and CDR2 sequences are MRHNA and SNTAGT. The V end was cut by 4 bases, the J end by 0 bases, with 19 bases between. The chain's CDR3 is CASSGVQAGTDSGANVLTF. The CDR3 DNA reads as TGTGCCAGCAGTGGGGTTCAGGCGGGAACCGACTCTGGGGCCAACGTCCTGACTTTC.

The genes are TRBV19 and TRBJ1-1; 7 positions match TRBD1. The CDR3 is 15 amino acids. CDR1 is LNHDA, CDR2 SQIVND, per germline (reference sequence). V lost 5 bases to trimming and J lost 3 bases; unmatched junction nucleotides: 9. The CDR3 loop reads CASSPEGQIHTEAFF. Written as DNA, the CDR3 is TGTGCCAGTAGTCCCGAGGGACAGATCCACACTGAAGCTTTCTTT.

The chain is built from TRBV7-9 and TRBJ2-5; 8 bases are a match to TRBD1. The CDR3 has 14 residues. Trimming took 5 bases from V and 1 from J; bases not matched to a gene: 3. CDR1 is SEHNR and CDR2 is FQNEAQ in the germline V gene (reference sequence). The CDR3 sequence: CASSPGQGQETQYF. The CDR3 coding sequence is TGTGCCAGCAGCCCCGGACAGGGCCAAGAGACCCAGTACTTC.

The chain recombines TRBV6-5 with TRBJ1-6; D is ambiguous. This CDR3 spans 13 amino acids. The V gene's germline CDR1 is MNHEY and CDR2 SVGAGI. Between the trimmed V and J ends, which lost 3 bases and 4 bases, there was a span of 4 bases. The CDR3 nucleotides are TGTGCCAGCAGTTATGGGTATAATTCACCCCTCCACTTT. Translated, it gives CASSYGYNSPLHF.

V is TRBV5-6 and J is TRBJ1-5; TRBD1 might be the D (6 bases). Germline V lookup: CDR1 SGHDT, CDR2 YYEEEE. This CDR3 is 15 amino acids long. V gave up 8 bases and J gave up 6 bases, with 21 bases separating them. CDR3 bases: TGTGCCAGACCTAACAGGGCGCCGTCGAGTCAGCCCCAGCATTTT. It is translated as CARPNRAPSSQPQHF.

The chain is built from TRBV4-1 and TRBJ1-1; TRBD1 is a possible D gene (6 bases). The CDR3 spans 14 residues. Germline V gene sequence: CDR1 MGHRA, CDR2 YSYEKL. With 0 bases removed from V and 4 bases from J, the gap between germline ends came to 9 bases. CDR3 amino acids: CASSQEPQGTEAFF. In DNA form, the CDR3 reads TGCGCCAGCAGCCAAGAACCACAGGGCACTGAAGCTTTCTTT.

V and J are TRBV30 and TRBJ2-1, with 10 nucleotides matching TRBD2. The trim removed 2 bases at V and 8 bases at J, leaving 3 bases unmatched. The CDR3 has 13 amino acids. Germline CDR1 and CDR2: GTSNPN and SVGIG (reference sequence). CDR3 DNA: TGTGCCTGGAGTCCCGGGACTAGCGATGAGCAGTTCTTC. Protein product: CAWSPGTSDEQFF.

This clone occurred once. The chain is built from TRBV6-6 and TRBJ1-2; 7 positions agree with TRBD1. This CDR3 has 15 amino acids. Trimming removed 6 bases from V and 2 bases from J; junction bases left unmatched: 9. The germline CDR1 and CDR2 sequences are MNHNY and SVGAGI (reference sequence). CDR3 residues: CASSQGGGINYGYTF. DNA for the CDR3: TGTGCCAGCAGCCAGGGAGGGGGCATAAACTATGGCTACACCTTC.

This chain links TRBV5-8 with TRBJ1-2, with D maybe TRBD1 (5 bases). Germline CDR1 is SGHTS and CDR2 is YDEGEE. Trimming cost V 5 bases and J 3 bases, with 11 bases left between them. The CDR3 spans 13 residues. This CDR3 is CASSPDRYYGYTF. CDR3 nucleotide sequence: TGTGCCAGCAGTCCCGACAGATACTATGGCTACACCTTC.

This clone turned up a few times. V usage is TRBV13 and J usage is TRBJ2-3; no definite D call. CDR3 size: 15 residues. Germline CDR1 is PRHDT and CDR2 is FYEKMQ (reference sequence). Trimming took 2 bases from V and 0 from J, leaving 9 bases between them. The CDR3 loop is CASSLSRTSTDTQYF. Written as DNA, the CDR3 is TGTGCCAGCAGCTTAAGTCGGACCAGCACAGATACGCAGTATTTT.

The rearrangement uses TRBV28 and TRBJ2-3; 8 bases are shared with TRBD1. Per the germline V gene, CDR1 is MDHEN and CDR2 is SYDVKM. The CDR3 loop spans 15 amino acids. V was clipped by 5 bases and J by 4 bases; unmatched bases: 8. CDR3 residues: CASSAGQGWSDTQYF. The CDR3 nucleotides are TGTGCCAGCAGTGCCGGACAGGGTTGGTCAGATACGCAGTATTTT.

DNA of the CDR3: TGCAGCGTCCCGGGACAGGGAAGCACAGATACGCAGTATTTT. Translated, it gives CSVPGQGSTDTQYF. V gene TRBV29-1 combines with J gene TRBJ2-3; the match to TRBD1 covers 9 bases. Germline CDR1 and CDR2: SQVTM and ANQGSEA. The trim removed 6 bases at V and 0 bases at J, leaving 4 bases unmatched. This CDR3 comprises 14 residues.

The rearrangement links TRBV5-5 to TRBJ2-3; 8 bases fit TRBD2. CDR3 length equals 16 residues. V lost 0 bases and J lost 2; bases outside the gene matches: 5. Germline V CDR1 and CDR2: SGHKS, YYEKEE (reference sequence). CDR3 nucleotide sequence: TGTGCCAGCAGCTTGGAGGTAGCGGGATTCACAGATACGCAGTATTTT. Amino acid sequence: CASSLEVAGFTDTQYF.

This sequence joins TRBV2 and TRBJ1-3; weak D call: TRBD1 (5 bases). Germline CDR1 SNHLY, CDR2 FYNNEI. Trimming cost V 6 bases and J 2 bases, with 14 bases left between them. This CDR3 spans 15 amino acids. In nucleotides, the CDR3 is TGTGCCAGCAGCCCAGAGGGGTCGGCTGGAAACACCATATATTTT. It is translated as CASSPEGSAGNTIYF. Full variable domain (rest looked up from reference TRBV2 and TRBJ1-3): EPEVTQTPSHQVTQMGQEVILRCVPISNHLYFYWYRQILGQKVEFLVSFYNNEISEKSEIFDDQFSVERPDGSNFTLKIRSTKLEDSAMYFCASSPEGSAGNTIYFGEGSWLTVV.

This chain links TRBV5-2 with TRBJ1-2. TRBV5-2 has pseudogene status. CDR3 length equals 16 residues. Written as DNA, the CDR3 is TGCGCCAGCAGCCAAGACCATTCGGGTTCAGCCTATGGCTACACCTTC. Its protein product is CASSQDHSGSAYGYTF.

This sequence joins TRBV28 and TRBJ2-7; 9 bases line up with TRBD1. Germline V gives CDR1 MDHEN, CDR2 SYDVKM. This CDR3 comprises 16 residues. The junction had 10 bases not matched to a gene; V was cut back by 4 bases and J by 3 bases. The CDR3 here is CASSSFSGTGFYEQYF. CDR3 in DNA: TGTGCCAGCAGTTCCTTTTCCGGGACAGGGTTCTACGAGCAGTACTTC.

The rearrangement joins TRBV7-9 to TRBJ2-2; the D gene is possibly TRBD1 (5 bases). With 5 bases removed from V and 0 bases from J, the gap between germline ends came to 13 bases. The CDR3 extends over 16 amino acids. CDR1 and CDR2 (germline): SEHNR, FQNEAQ (reference sequence). The CDR3 coding sequence is TGTGCCAGCAGCGTCAGGGTTTACCCGAACACCGGGGAGCTGTTTTTT. The encoded protein is CASSVRVYPNTGELFF.

The chain employs TRBV7-3 and TRBJ2-6; TRBD1 aligns across 7 bases. Trimming removed 2 bases from V and 1 base from J; junction bases left unmatched: 8. The germline V gene has CDR1 SGHTA and CDR2 FQGTGA. The CDR3 consists of 18 residues. The CDR3 here is CASSLFGTVESGANVLTF. The CDR3 DNA sequence: TGTGCCAGCAGCTTATTTGGGACAGTCGAATCTGGGGCCAACGTCCTGACTTTC.